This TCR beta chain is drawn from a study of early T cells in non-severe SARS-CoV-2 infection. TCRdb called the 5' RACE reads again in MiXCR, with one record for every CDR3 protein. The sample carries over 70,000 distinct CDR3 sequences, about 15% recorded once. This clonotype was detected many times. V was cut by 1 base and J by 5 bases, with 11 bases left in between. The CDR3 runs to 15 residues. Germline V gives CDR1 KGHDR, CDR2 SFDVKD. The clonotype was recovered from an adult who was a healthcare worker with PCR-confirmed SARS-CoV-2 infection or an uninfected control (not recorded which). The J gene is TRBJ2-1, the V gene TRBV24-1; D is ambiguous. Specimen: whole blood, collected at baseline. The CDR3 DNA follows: TGTGCCACCAGTGATTTTATTGACGCGCACAATGAGCAGTTCTTC. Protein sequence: CATSDFIDAHNEQFF.